These 32 T cell receptor beta chains came from one sample sequenced in a study of Ad26.COV2.S vaccination and SARS-CoV-2 variants. Some clones are missing from TCRdb's copy, which holds only in-frame ones; the method was immunoSEQ multiplex PCR. The sample has a few hundred thousand clones, over 75% seen once; the top ten hold 3.4%. Sample treatment: some 20 received Ad26.COV2.S at low or high dose, single or two shots; about 5 received placebo; per-sample allocation not given. On day 63 after the first injection, vaccine and placebo recipients gave samples. This material consisted of peripheral blood, taken in a trial of Ad26.COV2.S vaccine versus placebo. Receptor source: a person aged 18 to 65 who received the Ad26.COV2.S COVID-19 vaccine or a placebo.

The chain uses TRBV9 and TRBJ2-7; D ambiguous. Trimming stripped 4 bases from V and 2 bases from J, with 16 bases between. This CDR3 has 15 residues. The germline V gene encodes CDR1 SGDLS and CDR2 YYNGEE. CDR3 DNA sequence: TGTGCCAGCAGCCCCGACCCCTCCCCTACCTACGAGCAGTACTTC. Translation: CASSPDPSPTYEQYF.

This chain uses TRBV30 with TRBJ1-1, with D maybe TRBD1 (6 bases). V gave up 4 bases and J gave up 3 bases, with 18 bases separating them. CDR3 size: 15 residues. Looked up from germline, CDR1 is GTSNPN and CDR2 is SVGIG (reference sequence). The CDR3 coding sequence is TGTGCCTGGATCCGAGGTCGGACAGCTTACACTGAAGCTTTCTTT. Amino acid sequence: CAWIRGRTAYTEAFF.

This sequence joins TRBV5-6 and TRBJ2-7, with D possibly TRBD2 on 6 matching bases. This CDR3 is built from 13 residues. Germline V gene data show CDR1 as SGHDT and CDR2 as YYEEEE. V shed 6 bases and J shed 0 bases, with 10 bases lying between them. CDR3 residues: CASKGLSSYEQYF. DNA of the CDR3: TGTGCCAGCAAGGGACTTAGCTCCTACGAGCAGTACTTC.

The chain carries TRBV19 and TRBJ1-2; possible D gene TRBD1, 5 bases. The germline V and J ends were trimmed by 3 bases and 7 bases, with 12 bases remaining between them. The CDR3 totals 13 residues. Germline CDR1 is LNHDA and CDR2 is SQIVND (reference sequence). The CDR3 sequence is CASSISRDGGYTF. In DNA, the CDR3 is TGTGCCAGTAGTATCTCCAGGGATGGTGGCTACACCTTC.

The chain is built from TRBV10-3 and TRBJ1-3, with TRBD1 matching over 8 bases. The CDR3 is made up of 15 amino acids. Unmatched junction bases numbered 4, after V lost 6 bases and J lost 0 bases. Per the germline V gene, CDR1 is ENHRY and CDR2 is SYGVKD. CDR3 bases: TGTGCCATCAGGGACAGGGTAAACTCTGGAAACACCATATATTTT. This codes for CAIRDRVNSGNTIYF.

DNA for the CDR3: TGTGCCAGCAGTTACTCGACCTCAGGGCAGGGGCCCCAGCATTTT. It yields the protein CASSYSTSGQGPQHF. The chain joins TRBV6-5 to TRBJ1-5; weak D call: TRBD1 (5 bases). CDR3 size: 15 residues. Trimming pared 0 bases from V and 9 bases from J, leaving 15 bases between. Per germline, CDR1 MNHEY and CDR2 SVGAGI.

This clone was detected once. Additional DNA sequences in this sample encode the identical CDR3. CDR3: CASSFDSPLHF. In nucleotides, the CDR3 is TGTGCCAGCAGTTTCGATTCACCCCTCCACTTT. The rearrangement uses TRBV12-3 or TRBV12-4 and TRBJ1-6; D is uncertain. Trimming removed 3 bases from V and 8 bases from J, with 2 bases in between. The CDR3 spans 11 residues.

Comment on this clone: Other DNA variants within this sample encode the same CDR3. This chain connects TRBV6-5 to TRBJ2-1, with a possible D match to TRBD2 (6 bases). CDR1 is MNHEY, CDR2 SVGAGI, per germline. This CDR3 is 11 amino acids long. Trimming removed 4 bases from V and 9 bases from J, with 7 bases in between. Here the CDR3 DNA reads TGTGCCAGCAGTTGGGGAGGTGAGCAGTTCTTC. Its translation is CASSWGGEQFF.

The gene calls are TRBV11-2 and TRBJ2-1, with D unclear. Germline values: CDR1 SGHAT, CDR2 FQNNGV. V was pared by 5 bases and J by 7 bases, with 18 bases between. The CDR3 is made up of 15 amino acids. CDR3 region: CASSQSRAVTNEQFF. In nucleotides, the CDR3 is TGTGCCAGCAGCCAATCCCGAGCCGTCACTAATGAGCAGTTCTTC.

The CDR3 protein is CASRGRDRGTEQYF. The CDR3 DNA sequence: TGTGCCAGCAGGGGCCGGGACAGGGGGACCGAGCAGTACTTC. The rearrangement links TRBV2 to TRBJ2-7; 11 nucleotides match TRBD1. This CDR3 has 14 residues. From germline, CDR1 is SNHLY and CDR2 FYNNEI. With 6 bases clipped from V and 6 bases from J, the junction kept 7 bases outside the gene matches. Together with reference TRBV2 and TRBJ2-7, the CDR3 gives the full variable domain: EPEVTQTPSHQVTQMGQEVILRCVPISNHLYFYWYRQILGQKVEFLVSFYNNEISEKSEIFDDQFSVERPDGSNFTLKIRSTKLEDSAMYFCASRGRDRGTEQYFGPGTRLTVT.

The V call is TRBV9, the J call TRBJ2-3, with TRBD2 matching 7 bases. The CDR3 contains 15 residues. Germline V gene lookup returns CDR1 SGDLS and CDR2 YYNGEE. V dropped 3 bases and J dropped 6; count of bases not matched to a gene: 10. CDR3: CASSGGGRVGDTQYF. The CDR3 coding sequence is TGTGCCAGCAGCGGCGGGGGACGCGTCGGGGATACGCAGTATTTT. Looking up the rest from reference TRBV9 and TRBJ2-3 gives the full variable domain: DSGVTQTPKHLITATGQRVTLRCSPRSGDLSVYWYQQSLDQGLQFLIQYYNGEERAKGNILERFSAQQFPDLHSELNLSSLELGDSALYFCASSGGGRVGDTQYFGPGTRLTVL.

The J gene is TRBJ1-5, the V gene TRBV10-3; maybe TRBD1 (5 bases). The CDR3 loop spans 15 amino acids. Germline V gives CDR1 ENHRY, CDR2 SYGVKD. V dropped 6 bases and J dropped 1 base, with 13 bases sitting between them. The CDR3 coding sequence is TGTGCCATCAGCCCGACAGCTGGCAGCAATCAGCCCCAGCATTTT. It codes for CAISPTAGSNQPQHF.

The chain is built from TRBV5-4 and TRBJ2-5; 9 bases are shared with TRBD2. The CDR3 covers 16 residues. V lost 3 bases and J lost 4; bases outside the gene matches: 10. Germline CDR1 reads SGHNT; CDR2 reads YYREEE (reference sequence). CDR3 in amino acids: CASSSRAGGVGETQYF. In DNA form, the CDR3 reads TGTGCCAGCAGCTCCCGGGCGGGGGGGGTTGGAGAGACCCAGTACTTC.

This chain joins TRBV7-9 and TRBJ1-2, with D tentatively TRBD1 (5 bases). The CDR3 is 15 residues long. Germline CDR1 and CDR2: SEHNR and FQNEAQ (reference sequence). Trimming removed 3 bases at V and 5 bases at J, with 16 bases between. Here the CDR3 DNA reads TGTGCCAGCAGCTTGGGGGGAGGCCGGACTTATGGCTACACCTTC. Encoded protein: CASSLGGGRTYGYTF.

This clone was picked up one time. Different DNA sequences within this sample yield the same CDR3. This sequence joins TRBV6-5 and TRBJ1-1; TRBD1 matches 7 bases. The CDR3 is 14 residues long. The germline V gene has CDR1 MNHEY and CDR2 SVGAGI. Unmatched junction bases numbered 4, after V lost 5 bases and J lost 1 base. In DNA form, the CDR3 reads TGTGCCAGCAGTCCACGGACAGGGAACACTGAAGCTTTCTTT. Translating gives CASSPRTGNTEAFF.

The V and J genes are TRBV30 and TRBJ1-2, with a weak D call TRBD1 (5 bases). V lost 2 bases and J lost 3, with 10 bases in between. Per the germline V gene, CDR1 is GTSNPN and CDR2 is SVGIG (reference sequence). The CDR3 has 13 amino acids. The CDR3 is CAWSPGRHYGYTF. Here the CDR3 DNA reads TGTGCCTGGAGTCCGGGACGGCACTATGGCTACACCTTC.

A word on this clone: This sequence may be a read error, since a much larger clone differs from it by one base. J is TRBJ1-5 and V is TRBV5-5; 10 nucleotides line up with TRBD1. V lost 4 bases, J lost 3 bases, and 4 bases stayed unmatched. The CDR3 runs 15 residues. Germline CDR1 reads SGHKS; CDR2 reads YYEKEE (reference sequence). CDR3 region: CASSQGTGANQPQHF. CDR3 nucleotides: TGTGCCAGCAGCCAAGGGACAGGGGCCAATCAGCCCCAGCATTTT.

CDR3 sequence reads: CASSPRTENTGELFF. CDR3 coding DNA: TGTGCCAGCAGCCCACGGACTGAGAACACCGGGGAGCTGTTTTTT. The chain links TRBV7-9 to TRBJ2-2, with D tentatively TRBD2 (5 bases). Trimming pared 5 bases from V and 1 base from J, leaving 11 bases between. Germline V gene data show CDR1 as SEHNR and CDR2 as FQNEAQ (reference sequence). The CDR3 is made up of 15 amino acids.

This clone was found once. The V and J genes are TRBV30 and TRBJ1-3; TRBD1 might be the D (5 bases). This CDR3 has 16 amino acids. Between the trimmed V and J ends, which lost 3 bases and 2 bases, there was a span of 17 bases. Germline lookup yields CDR1 GTSNPN and CDR2 SVGIG (reference sequence). The CDR3 here is CAWRTGQGTPGNTIYF. CDR3 DNA: TGTGCCTGGAGAACCGGTCAGGGAACCCCTGGAAACACCATATATTTT.

The rearrangement uses TRBV7-9 and TRBJ1-2, with D perhaps TRBD1 (5 bases). The CDR3 is 13 amino acids. Per the germline V gene, CDR1 is SEHNR and CDR2 is FQNEAQ (reference sequence). V was pared by 5 bases and J by 5 bases, with 12 bases between. The DNA for the CDR3 is TGTGCCAGCAGCCGGGGGGGAAATTATGGCTACACCTTC. It codes for CASSRGGNYGYTF.

The chain combines TRBV3-1 (or the pseudogene TRBV3-2) with TRBJ2-7; D not certain. With 0 bases removed from V and 4 bases from J, the gap between germline ends came to 19 bases. The germline V gene encodes CDR1 LGHDT and CDR2 YNNKEL (reference sequence). This CDR3 comprises 17 residues. The CDR3 DNA is TGTGCCAGCAGCCAAGACGAGACTGAACCGCCAACTTACGAGCAGTACTTC. The encoded protein is CASSQDETEPPTYEQYF.

A few counts support this clone. The same CDR3 is also encoded by other DNA sequences in this sample. The V call is TRBV6-5, the J call TRBJ2-7; no definite D call. This CDR3 is 12 amino acids long. CDR1 is MNHEY, CDR2 SVGAGI, per germline. Trimming stripped 2 bases from V and 3 bases from J, with 5 bases between. The CDR3, as DNA: TGTGCCAGCAGTTACAACAGCTACGAGCAGTACTTC. It encodes CASSYNSYEQYF.

Written as DNA, the CDR3 is TGTGCCAGCAGTTATCGACAGTCCACTGAAGCTTTCTTT. It codes for CASSYRQSTEAFF. V is TRBV6-5 and J is TRBJ1-1, with D perhaps TRBD1 (5 bases). Germline CDR1 and CDR2: MNHEY and SVGAGI. The length of the CDR3 is 13 residues. Trimming shortened V by 3 bases and J by 4 bases, and 9 bases separated the two germline ends.

The rearrangement links TRBV19 to TRBJ1-2; 9 bases match TRBD1. Germline CDR1 reads LNHDA; CDR2 reads SQIVND (reference sequence). The CDR3 contains 15 residues. Losses at the gene ends were 4 bases for V and 6 bases for J; bases not matched to a gene: 9. CDR3 amino acids: CASSTDRGEEDGYTF. In DNA, the CDR3 is TGTGCCAGTAGTACCGACAGGGGGGAGGAGGATGGCTACACCTTC.

The chain links TRBV19 to TRBJ1-5, with unresolved D. The CDR3 sequence is 15 residues long. V lost 5 bases and J lost 4, with 15 bases in between. CDR1 LNHDA and CDR2 SQIVND come from the germline V gene (reference sequence). CDR3 loop: CASSGPNGENQPQHF. CDR3 sequence (DNA): TGTGCCAGTAGTGGCCCCAACGGGGAGAATCAGCCCCAGCATTTT. Full variable domain (outside the CDR3, taken from reference TRBV19 and TRBJ1-5): DGGITQSPKYLFRKEGQNVTLSCEQNLNHDAMYWYRQDPGQGLRLIYYSQIVNDFQKGDIAEGYSVSREKKESFPLTVTSAQKNPTAFYLCASSGPNGENQPQHFGDGTRLSIL.

In regard to this clone: Other DNA variants within this sample encode the same CDR3. This chain links TRBV6-5 with TRBJ1-4, with a possible D match to TRBD1 (6 bases). The CDR3 is 14 residues long. The V gene's germline CDR1 is MNHEY and CDR2 SVGAGI. V was pared by 2 bases and J by 8 bases, with 12 bases between. CDR3 in DNA: TGTGCCAGCAGTTACGGGGGCGCGGGGGAAAAACTGTTTTTT. Its protein product is CASSYGGAGEKLFF.

Comments on this clone: The sample has other DNA sequences that encode this CDR3 too. This sequence joins TRBV7-9 and TRBJ1-1; 7 positions agree with TRBD1. Germline V gene lookup returns CDR1 SEHNR and CDR2 FQNEAQ (reference sequence). The CDR3 runs 14 residues. With V trimmed by 5 bases and J by 4 bases, 7 bases remained unmatched. The CDR3 region has the DNA TGTGCCAGCAGCCGACAGGGAAGGAGCACTGAAGCTTTCTTT. Translation gives CASSRQGRSTEAFF.

The gene calls are TRBV19 and TRBJ1-2, with 7 bases aligning to TRBD1. V lost 5 bases, J lost 0 bases, and 3 bases stayed unmatched. The CDR3 has 14 residues. Looked up from germline, CDR1 is LNHDA and CDR2 is SQIVND (reference sequence). CDR3 amino acids: CASSRDRANYGYTF. CDR3 bases: TGTGCCAGTAGTCGGGACAGAGCTAACTATGGCTACACCTTC.

The chain combines TRBV7-3 with TRBJ2-2, with D possibly being TRBD2 (5 bases). Between the trimmed V and J ends, which lost 5 bases and 6 bases, there was a span of 10 bases. Germline CDR1 SGHTA, CDR2 FQGTGA. The CDR3 is made up of 13 amino acids. The CDR3 reads CASSLLESGELFF. For the CDR3, the DNA is TGTGCCAGCAGCCTACTAGAGTCCGGGGAGCTGTTTTTT. Together with reference TRBV7-3 and TRBJ2-2, the CDR3 gives the full variable domain: GAGVSQTPSNKVTEKGKYVELRCDPISGHTALYWYRQSLGQGPEFLIYFQGTGAADDSGLPNDRFFAVRPEGSVSTLKIQRTERGDSAVYLCASSLLESGELFFGEGSRLTVL.

V and J are TRBV2 and TRBJ2-5; 8 bases align to TRBD2. This CDR3 has 14 amino acids. Germline V CDR1 and CDR2: SNHLY, FYNNEI. V lost 10 bases to trimming and J lost 5 bases; unmatched junction nucleotides: 12. The CDR3 spells CATIPGLVGETQYF. As DNA, the CDR3 is TGTGCCACCATACCGGGACTAGTAGGGGAGACCCAGTACTTC.

The gene calls are TRBV7-6 and TRBJ1-2; D is possibly TRBD1 (6 bases). CDR3 size: 13 residues. V was clipped by 3 bases and J by 8 bases, with 13 bases between them. The germline gives CDR1 SGHVS, CDR2 FNYEAQ. DNA for the CDR3: TGTGCCAGCAGCTTGGGACATGATTGGGGCTACACCTTC. Amino acid sequence: CASSLGHDWGYTF.

As to this clone: This CDR3 is also generated by other DNA sequences in the sample. The V gene is TRBV5-6, the J gene TRBJ2-7; the D is unclear. V dropped 0 bases and J dropped 5 bases, with 3 bases sitting between them. Germline-derived CDR1 and CDR2 are SGHDT and YYEEEE. This CDR3 spans 11 amino acids. CDR3 amino acids: CASSLAHEQYF. As DNA, the CDR3 is TGTGCCAGCAGCTTGGCGCACGAGCAGTACTTC.